This TCR beta chain was found in a study of blood T cell repertoires in COVID-19. On the study more broadly: From T cells, B-cell-depleted T cells, or PBMCs came the material, which was cDNA or gDNA.

The CDR3 extends over 14 amino acids. V lost 3 bases, J lost 0 bases, and 7 bases lay in between. Germline CDR1 MGHDK, CDR2 SYGVNS. TCRdb's table, derived via immunoSEQ multiplex PCR, lists solely in-frame clones and lacks some. The sample yields 100,000 to 120,000 clones, around 90% seen once. The V and J genes are TRBV25-1 and TRBJ2-3; D is unresolved. This TCR was sampled from a human donor in a cohort sampled during active COVID-19. The sequencing input was peripheral blood. The CDR3 loop reads CASSDTRSTDTQYF. The CDR3 DNA reads TGTGCCAGCAGTGATACAAGAAGCACAGATACGCAGTATTTT.